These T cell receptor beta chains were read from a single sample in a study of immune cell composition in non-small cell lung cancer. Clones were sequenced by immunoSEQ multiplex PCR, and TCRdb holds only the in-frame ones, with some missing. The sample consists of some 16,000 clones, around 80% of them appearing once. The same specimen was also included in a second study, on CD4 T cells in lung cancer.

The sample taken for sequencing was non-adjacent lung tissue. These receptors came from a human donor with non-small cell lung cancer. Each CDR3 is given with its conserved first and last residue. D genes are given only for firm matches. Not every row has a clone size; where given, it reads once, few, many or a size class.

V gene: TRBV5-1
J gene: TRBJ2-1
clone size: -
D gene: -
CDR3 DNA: TGCGCCAGCAGCTTCATAACCGGGGCACCCAATGAGCAGTTCTTC
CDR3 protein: CASSFITGAPNEQFF

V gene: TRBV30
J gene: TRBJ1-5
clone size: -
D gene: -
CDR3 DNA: TGTGCCTGGAGTCCGACGGCATATAGCAATCAGCCCCAGCATTTT
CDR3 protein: CAWSPTAYSNQPQHF

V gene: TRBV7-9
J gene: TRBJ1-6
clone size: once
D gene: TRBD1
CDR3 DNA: TGTGCCAGCAGCCGACAGGGGCCCCTTAATTCACCCCTCCACTTT
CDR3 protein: CASSRQGPLNSPLHF

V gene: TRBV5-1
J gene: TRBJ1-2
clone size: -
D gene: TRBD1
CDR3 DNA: TGCGCCAGCAGCCTGGACAGGGTTGGCTACACCTTC
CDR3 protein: CASSLDRVGYTF

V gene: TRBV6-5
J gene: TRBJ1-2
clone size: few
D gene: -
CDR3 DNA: TGTGCCAGCAGTTACAGGCAGACGAACTATGGCTACACCTTC
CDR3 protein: CASSYRQTNYGYTF

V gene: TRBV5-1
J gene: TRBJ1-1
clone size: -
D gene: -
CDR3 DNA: TGCGCCAGCAGCTTGGCCTCACAGAACACTGAAGCTTTCTTT
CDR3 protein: CASSLASQNTEAFF

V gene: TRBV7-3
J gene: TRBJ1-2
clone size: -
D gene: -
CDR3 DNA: TGTGCCAGCAGCTTAACCGCCAGGGGCGATGGCTACACCTTC
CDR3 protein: CASSLTARGDGYTF

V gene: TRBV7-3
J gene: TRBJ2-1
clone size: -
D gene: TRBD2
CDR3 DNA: TGTGCCAGCAGTTCCAAGCGGGGGGGCCTAAATGAGCAGTTCTTC
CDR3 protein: CASSSKRGGLNEQFF

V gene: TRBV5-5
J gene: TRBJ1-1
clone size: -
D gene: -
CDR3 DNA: TGTGCCAGCAGCTTCAACAGGGCGGCGGAAGCTTTCTTT
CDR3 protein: CASSFNRAAEAFF

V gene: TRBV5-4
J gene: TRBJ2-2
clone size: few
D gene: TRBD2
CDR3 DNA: TGTGCCAGCAGCTTGTGGACTAGCGCCCGGGAGCTGTTTTTT
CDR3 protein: CASSLWTSARELFF

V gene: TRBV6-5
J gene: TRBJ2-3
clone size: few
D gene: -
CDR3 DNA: TGTGCCAGCAGTACCTCTAGCACAGATACGCAGTATTTT
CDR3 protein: CASSTSSTDTQYF

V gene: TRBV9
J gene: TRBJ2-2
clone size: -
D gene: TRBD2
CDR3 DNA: TGTGCCAGCAGCGTAGGTAGCGGGGGAGTTACCGGGGAGCTGTTTTTT
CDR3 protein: CASSVGSGGVTGELFF

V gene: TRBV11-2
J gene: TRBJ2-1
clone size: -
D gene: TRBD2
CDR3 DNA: TGTGCCAGCAGCATACTAGCGGCTTACAATGAGCAGTTCTTC
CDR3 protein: CASSILAAYNEQFF

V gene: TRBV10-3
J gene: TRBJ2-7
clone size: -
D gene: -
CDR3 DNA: TGTGCCATCAGTGACTCCTACGAGCAGTACTTC
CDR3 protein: CAISDSYEQYF

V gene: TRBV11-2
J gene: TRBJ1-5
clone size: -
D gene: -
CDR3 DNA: TGTGCCAGCAGCCCAAGTCTTGGTCAGCCCCAGCATTTT
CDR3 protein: CASSPSLGQPQHF

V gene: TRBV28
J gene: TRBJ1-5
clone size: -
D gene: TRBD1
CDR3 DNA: TGTGCCAGCAGTCCAATAGACAGGGGGCTGGTCGAGCCCCAGCATTTT
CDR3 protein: CASSPIDRGLVEPQHF

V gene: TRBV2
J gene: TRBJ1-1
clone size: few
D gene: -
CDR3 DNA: TGTGCCAGCAGTGAATGGGGCTCTGAAGCTTTCTTT
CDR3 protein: CASSEWGSEAFF

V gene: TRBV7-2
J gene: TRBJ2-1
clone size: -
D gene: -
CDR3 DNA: TGTGCCAGCAGCACCGTACAGGGTAGTGAGCAGTTCTTC
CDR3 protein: CASSTVQGSEQFF

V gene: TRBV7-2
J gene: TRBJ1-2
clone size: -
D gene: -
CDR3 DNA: TGTGCCAGCAGTGTCGGACTGAACTATGGCTACACCTTC
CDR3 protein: CASSVGLNYGYTF

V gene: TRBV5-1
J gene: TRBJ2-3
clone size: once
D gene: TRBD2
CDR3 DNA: TGCGCCAGCAGCGGTCGAGGGGTAGCGGGGAGCACAGATACGCAGTATTTT
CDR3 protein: CASSGRGVAGSTDTQYF

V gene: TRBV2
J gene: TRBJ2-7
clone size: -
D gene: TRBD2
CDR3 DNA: TGTGCCAGCAGTGCCGGACTAGCGGGGGGTCTCCAGTACTTC
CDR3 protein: CASSAGLAGGLQYF

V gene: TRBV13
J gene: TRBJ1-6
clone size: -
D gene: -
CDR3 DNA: TGTGCCAGCAGCTTGGAGACGGTTAATTCACCCCTCCACTTT
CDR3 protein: CASSLETVNSPLHF

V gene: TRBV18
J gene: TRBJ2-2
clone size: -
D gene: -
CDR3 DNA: TGTGCCAGCTCACAGAGGGGGGAGCTGTTTTTT
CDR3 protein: CASSQRGELFF

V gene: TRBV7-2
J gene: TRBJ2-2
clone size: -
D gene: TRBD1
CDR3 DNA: TGTGCCAGCAGCTCTTTGCGGGCAGGGGGCACCGGGGAGCTGTTTTTT
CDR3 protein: CASSSLRAGGTGELFF

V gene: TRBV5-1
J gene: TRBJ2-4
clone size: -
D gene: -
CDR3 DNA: TGCGCCAGCAGCACTCTAACCAAAAACATTCAGTACTTC
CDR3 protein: CASSTLTKNIQYF

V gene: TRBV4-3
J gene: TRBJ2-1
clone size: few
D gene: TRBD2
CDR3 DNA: TGCGCCAGCAGCCTCCGGACTAGCGGGAGTGATGGCTCCTACAATGAGCAGTTCTTC
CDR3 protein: CASSLRTSGSDGSYNEQFF

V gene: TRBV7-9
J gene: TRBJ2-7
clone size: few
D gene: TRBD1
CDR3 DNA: TGTGCCAGCAGCTTCGGACAGGGGACTGATTACGAGCAGTACTTC
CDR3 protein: CASSFGQGTDYEQYF

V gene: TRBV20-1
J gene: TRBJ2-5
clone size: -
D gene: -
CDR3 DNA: TGCAGTGCTGGCCAAGAGACCCAGTACTTC
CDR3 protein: CSAGQETQYF

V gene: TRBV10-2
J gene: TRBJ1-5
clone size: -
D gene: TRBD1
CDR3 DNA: TGCGCCAGCACCCCGGGACAGATCAATCAGCCCCAGCATTTT
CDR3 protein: CASTPGQINQPQHF

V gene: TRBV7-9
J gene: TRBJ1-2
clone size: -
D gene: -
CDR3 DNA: TGTGCCAGCAGCTTTCAGGAGAACTATGGCTACACCTTC
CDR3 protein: CASSFQENYGYTF

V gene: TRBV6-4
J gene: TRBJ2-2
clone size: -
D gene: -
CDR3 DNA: TGTGCCAGCAGTGCTAGCAGGGAAGCCGGGGAGCTGTTTTTT
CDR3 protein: CASSASREAGELFF

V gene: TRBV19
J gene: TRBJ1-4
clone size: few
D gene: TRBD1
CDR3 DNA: TGTGCCAGTAGTCCGCGACAGGGATACGAAAAACTGTTTTTT
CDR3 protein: CASSPRQGYEKLFF

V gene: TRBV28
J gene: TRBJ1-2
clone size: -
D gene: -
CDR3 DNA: TGTGCCAGCAGTCGAACTAACCGCTATGGCTACACCTTC
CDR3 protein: CASSRTNRYGYTF

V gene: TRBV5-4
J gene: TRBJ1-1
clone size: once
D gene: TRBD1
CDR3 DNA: TGTGCCAGCAGCTGGGGACAGGGGCCAAACACTGAAGCTTTCTTT
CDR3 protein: CASSWGQGPNTEAFF

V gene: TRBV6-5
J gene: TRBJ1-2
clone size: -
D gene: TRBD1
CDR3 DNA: TGTGCCAGCAGTTACTATGGACAGGGTCGGGATGGCTACACCTTC
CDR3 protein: CASSYYGQGRDGYTF

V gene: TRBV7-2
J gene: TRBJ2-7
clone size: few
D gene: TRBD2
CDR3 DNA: TGTGCCAGCAGCTCCGCGGGGGGGCGCTACGAGCAGTACTTC
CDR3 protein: CASSSAGGRYEQYF

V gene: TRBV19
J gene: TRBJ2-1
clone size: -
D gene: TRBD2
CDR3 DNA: TGTGCCAGTAGTATAGGAACACTAGCGGGGGGGCGTAAGTCCTACAATGAGCAGTTCTTC
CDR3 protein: CASSIGTLAGGRKSYNEQFF

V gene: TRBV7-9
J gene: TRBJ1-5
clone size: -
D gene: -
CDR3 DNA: TGTGCCAGCAGCTTATCAGACAGCAACAATCAGCCCCAGCATTTT
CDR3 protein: CASSLSDSNNQPQHF

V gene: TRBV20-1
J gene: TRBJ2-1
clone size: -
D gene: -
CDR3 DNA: TGCAGTGCTAGAGATCTGCATGAGCAGTTCTTC
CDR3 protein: CSARDLHEQFF

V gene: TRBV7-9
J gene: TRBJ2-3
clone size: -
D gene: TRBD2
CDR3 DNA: TGTGCCAGCAGCTTATATGGGGGGGGTAGCGGGGCAGATACGCAGTATTTT
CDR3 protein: CASSLYGGGSGADTQYF

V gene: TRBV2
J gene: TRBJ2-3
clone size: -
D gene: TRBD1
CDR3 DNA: TGTGCCATACAGGGGGCTGAGGGGGATACGCAGTATTTT
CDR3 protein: CAIQGAEGDTQYF

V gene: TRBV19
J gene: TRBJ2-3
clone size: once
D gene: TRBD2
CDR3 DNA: TGTGCCAGTAGTCCTCCCCGGGGGGGGGCAGATACGCAGTATTTT
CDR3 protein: CASSPPRGGADTQYF

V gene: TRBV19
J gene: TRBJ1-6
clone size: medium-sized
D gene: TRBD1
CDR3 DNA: TGTGCCAGTTTTGGTGGGACAGGGTTTAATTCACCCCTCCACTTT
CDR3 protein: CASFGGTGFNSPLHF

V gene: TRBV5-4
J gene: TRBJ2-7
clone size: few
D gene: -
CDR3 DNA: TGTGCCAGCAGCTTGCAGGGTGTCTACGAGCAGTACTTC
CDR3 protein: CASSLQGVYEQYF

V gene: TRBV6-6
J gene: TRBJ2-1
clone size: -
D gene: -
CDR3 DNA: TGTGCCAGCAGTCAACCGGGAGCCTCCTACAATGAGCAGTTCTTC
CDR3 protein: CASSQPGASYNEQFF

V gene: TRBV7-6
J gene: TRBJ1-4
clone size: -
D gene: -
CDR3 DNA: TGTGCCAGCAGCTTAGGTGGCGGGACAAGTAATGAAAAACTGTTTTTT
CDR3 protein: CASSLGGGTSNEKLFF

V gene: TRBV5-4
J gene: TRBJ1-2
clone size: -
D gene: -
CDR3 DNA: TGTGCCAGCAGCCCCCTACAGGGCCCCTCAGGTTTAGGCTACACCTTC
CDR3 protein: CASSPLQGPSGLGYTF